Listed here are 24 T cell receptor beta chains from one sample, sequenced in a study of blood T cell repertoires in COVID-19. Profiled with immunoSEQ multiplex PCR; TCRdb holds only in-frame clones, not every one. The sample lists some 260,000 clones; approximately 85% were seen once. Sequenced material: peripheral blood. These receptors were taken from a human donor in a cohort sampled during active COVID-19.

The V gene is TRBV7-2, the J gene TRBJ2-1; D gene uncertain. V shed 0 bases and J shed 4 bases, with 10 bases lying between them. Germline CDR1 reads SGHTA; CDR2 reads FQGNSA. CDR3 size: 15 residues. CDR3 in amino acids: CASSLATAFYNEQFF. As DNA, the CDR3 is TGTGCCAGCAGCTTAGCCACAGCTTTTTACAATGAGCAGTTCTTC.

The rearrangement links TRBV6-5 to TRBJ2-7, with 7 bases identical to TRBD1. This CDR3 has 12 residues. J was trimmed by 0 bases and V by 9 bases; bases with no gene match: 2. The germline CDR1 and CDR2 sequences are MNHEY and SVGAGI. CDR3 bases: TGTGCCAGTGCAGGGGGCTCCTACGAGCAGTACTTC. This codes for CASAGGSYEQYF.

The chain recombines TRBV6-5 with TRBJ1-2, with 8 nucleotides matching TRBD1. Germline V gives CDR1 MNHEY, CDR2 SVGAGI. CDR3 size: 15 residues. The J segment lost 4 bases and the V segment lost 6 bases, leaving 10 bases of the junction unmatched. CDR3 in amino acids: CASSTPDRGAYGYTF. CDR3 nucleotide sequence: TGTGCCAGCAGCACCCCTGACAGGGGAGCCTATGGCTACACCTTC.

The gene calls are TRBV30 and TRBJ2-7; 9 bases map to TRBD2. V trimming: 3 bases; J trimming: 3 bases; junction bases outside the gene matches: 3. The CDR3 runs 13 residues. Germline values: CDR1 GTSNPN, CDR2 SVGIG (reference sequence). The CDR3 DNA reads TGTGCCTGGAGCTGGCGGGGGGGCTACGAGCAGTACTTC. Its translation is CAWSWRGGYEQYF.

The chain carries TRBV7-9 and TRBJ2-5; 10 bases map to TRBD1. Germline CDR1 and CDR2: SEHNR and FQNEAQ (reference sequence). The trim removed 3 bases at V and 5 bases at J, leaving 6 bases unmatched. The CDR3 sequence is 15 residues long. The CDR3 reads CASSLGQGQGETQYF. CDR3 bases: TGTGCCAGCAGCTTGGGACAGGGGCAGGGGGAGACCCAGTACTTC.

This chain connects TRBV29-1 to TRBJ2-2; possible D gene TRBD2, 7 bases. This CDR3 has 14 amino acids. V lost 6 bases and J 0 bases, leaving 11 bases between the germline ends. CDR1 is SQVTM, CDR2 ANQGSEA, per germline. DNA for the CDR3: TGCAGCGTGGGGGGGGCCCCGAACACCGGGGAGCTGTTTTTT. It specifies CSVGGAPNTGELFF.

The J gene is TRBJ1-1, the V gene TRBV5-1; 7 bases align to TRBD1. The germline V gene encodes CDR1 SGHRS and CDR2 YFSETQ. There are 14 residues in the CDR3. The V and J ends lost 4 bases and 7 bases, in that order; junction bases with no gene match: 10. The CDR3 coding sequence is TGCGCCAGCAGCCAGTACGGGACAGCATTTGAAGCTTTCTTT. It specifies CASSQYGTAFEAFF.

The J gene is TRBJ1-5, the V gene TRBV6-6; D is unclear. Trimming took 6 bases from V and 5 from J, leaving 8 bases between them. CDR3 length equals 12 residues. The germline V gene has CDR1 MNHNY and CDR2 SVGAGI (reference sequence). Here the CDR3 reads CASRNSDQPQHF. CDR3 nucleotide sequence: TGTGCCAGCAGGAACAGTGATCAGCCCCAGCATTTT.

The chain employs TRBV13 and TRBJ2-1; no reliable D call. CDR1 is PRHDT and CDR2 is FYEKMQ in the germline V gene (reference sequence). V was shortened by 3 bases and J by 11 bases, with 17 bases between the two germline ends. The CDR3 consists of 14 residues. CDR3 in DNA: TGTGCCAGCAGCTTCCCTGCTGCCAAGCGCAAGCAGTTCTTC. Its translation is CASSFPAAKRKQFF. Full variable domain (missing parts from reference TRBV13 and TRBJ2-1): AAGVIQSPRHLIKEKRETATLKCYPIPRHDTVYWYQQGPGQDPQFLISFYEKMQSDKGSIPDRFSAQQFSDYHSELNMSSLELGDSALYFCASSFPAAKRKQFFGPGTRLTVL.

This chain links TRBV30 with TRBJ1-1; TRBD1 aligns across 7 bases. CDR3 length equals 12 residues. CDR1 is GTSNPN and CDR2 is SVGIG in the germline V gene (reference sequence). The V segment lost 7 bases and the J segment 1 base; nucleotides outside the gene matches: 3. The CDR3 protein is CAFDRANTEAFF. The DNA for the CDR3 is TGTGCCTTCGACAGGGCGAACACTGAAGCTTTCTTT.

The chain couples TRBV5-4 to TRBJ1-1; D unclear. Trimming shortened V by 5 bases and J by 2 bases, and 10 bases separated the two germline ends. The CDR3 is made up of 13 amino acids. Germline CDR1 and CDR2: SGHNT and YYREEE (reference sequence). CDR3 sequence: CASSSVANTEAFF. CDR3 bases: TGTGCCAGCAGTTCGGTAGCCAACACTGAAGCTTTCTTT.

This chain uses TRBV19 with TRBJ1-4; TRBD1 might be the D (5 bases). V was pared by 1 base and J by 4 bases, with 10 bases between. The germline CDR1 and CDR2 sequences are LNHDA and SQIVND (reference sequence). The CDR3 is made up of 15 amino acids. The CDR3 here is CASSIGGTINEKLFF. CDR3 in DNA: TGTGCCAGTAGTATAGGAGGGACTATTAATGAAAAACTGTTTTTT.

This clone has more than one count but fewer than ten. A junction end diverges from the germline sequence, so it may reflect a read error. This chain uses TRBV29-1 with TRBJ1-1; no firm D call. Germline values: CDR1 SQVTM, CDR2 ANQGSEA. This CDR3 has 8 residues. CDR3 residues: CSVTGAFF. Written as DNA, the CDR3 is TGCAGCGTTACTGGAGCTTTCTTT.

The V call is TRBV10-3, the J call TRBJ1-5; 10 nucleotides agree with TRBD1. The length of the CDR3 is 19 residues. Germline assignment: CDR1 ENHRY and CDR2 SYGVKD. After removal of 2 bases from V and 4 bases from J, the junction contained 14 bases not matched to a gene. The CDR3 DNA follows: TGTGCCATCAGTGAGGGGGTCGGACAGGGGGTAGGTAGGAATCAGCCCCAGCATTTT. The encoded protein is CAISEGVGQGVGRNQPQHF.

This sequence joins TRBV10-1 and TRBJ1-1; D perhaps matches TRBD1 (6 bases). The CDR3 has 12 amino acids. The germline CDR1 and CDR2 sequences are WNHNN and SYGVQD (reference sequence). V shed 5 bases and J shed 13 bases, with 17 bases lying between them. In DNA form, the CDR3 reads TGCGCCAGCAGTTCCCCGGGACATGGCTTTTTCTTT. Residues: CASSSPGHGFFF.

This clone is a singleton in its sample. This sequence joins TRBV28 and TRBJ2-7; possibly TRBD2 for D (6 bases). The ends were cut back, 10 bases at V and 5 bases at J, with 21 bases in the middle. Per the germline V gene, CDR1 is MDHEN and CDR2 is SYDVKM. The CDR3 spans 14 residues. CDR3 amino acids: CATVQPLAVNEQYF. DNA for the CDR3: TGTGCCACCGTACAACCACTAGCTGTGAACGAGCAGTACTTC.

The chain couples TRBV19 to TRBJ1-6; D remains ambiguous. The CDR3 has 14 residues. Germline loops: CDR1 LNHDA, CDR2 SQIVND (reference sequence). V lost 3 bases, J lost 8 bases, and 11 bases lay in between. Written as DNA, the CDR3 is TGTGCCAGTAGTATTCCGGTGCCTTATTCACCCCTCCACTTT. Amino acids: CASSIPVPYSPLHF.

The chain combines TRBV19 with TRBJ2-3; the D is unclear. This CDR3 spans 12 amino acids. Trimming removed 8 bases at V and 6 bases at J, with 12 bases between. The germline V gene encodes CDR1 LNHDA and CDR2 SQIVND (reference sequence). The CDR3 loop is CASASGVDTQYF. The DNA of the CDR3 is TGTGCCAGTGCTAGTGGAGTGGATACGCAGTATTTT. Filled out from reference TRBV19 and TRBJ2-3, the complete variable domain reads DGGITQSPKYLFRKEGQNVTLSCEQNLNHDAMYWYRQDPGQGLRLIYYSQIVNDFQKGDIAEGYSVSREKKESFPLTVTSAQKNPTAFYLCASASGVDTQYFGPGTRLTVL.

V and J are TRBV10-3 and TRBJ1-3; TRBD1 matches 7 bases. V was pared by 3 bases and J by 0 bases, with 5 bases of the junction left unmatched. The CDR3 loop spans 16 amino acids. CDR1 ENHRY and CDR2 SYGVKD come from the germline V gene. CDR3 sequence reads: CAISDQGTVSGNTIYF. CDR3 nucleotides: TGTGCCATCAGTGACCAAGGGACAGTCTCTGGAAACACCATATATTTT.

In DNA, the CDR3 is TGCAGCGCTTACAGGGGGCGGTCTGAAGCTTTCTTT. It codes for CSAYRGRSEAFF. This chain joins TRBV29-1 and TRBJ1-1; 9 nucleotides line up with TRBD1. Germline CDR1 reads SQVTM; CDR2 reads ANQGSEA. The CDR3 runs to 12 residues. J lost 6 bases, V lost 7 bases, and 6 bases had no gene match.

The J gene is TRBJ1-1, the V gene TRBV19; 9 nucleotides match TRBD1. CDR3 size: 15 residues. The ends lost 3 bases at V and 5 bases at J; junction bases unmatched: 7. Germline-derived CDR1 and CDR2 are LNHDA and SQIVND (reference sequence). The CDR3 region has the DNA TGTGCCAGTAGTATCGGTACAGGGGGCAGTACTGAAGCTTTCTTT. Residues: CASSIGTGGSTEAFF.

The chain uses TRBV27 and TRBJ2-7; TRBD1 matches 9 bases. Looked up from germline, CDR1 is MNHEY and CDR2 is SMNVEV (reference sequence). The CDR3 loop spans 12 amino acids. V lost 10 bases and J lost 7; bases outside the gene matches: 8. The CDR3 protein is CATWTGVGEQYF. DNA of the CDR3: TGTGCCACCTGGACAGGGGTCGGGGAGCAGTACTTC.

The CDR3 nucleotides read TGTGCCAGCAGTGCTCTCTTCGGGAGCTCCTACGAGCAGTACTTC. Its protein is CASSALFGSSYEQYF. V usage is TRBV6-4 and J usage is TRBJ2-7, with D maybe TRBD2 (6 bases). CDR1 MRHNA and CDR2 SNTAGT come from the germline V gene. CDR3 length equals 15 residues. Deletions cut 4 bases from V and 0 bases from J, with 13 bases between.

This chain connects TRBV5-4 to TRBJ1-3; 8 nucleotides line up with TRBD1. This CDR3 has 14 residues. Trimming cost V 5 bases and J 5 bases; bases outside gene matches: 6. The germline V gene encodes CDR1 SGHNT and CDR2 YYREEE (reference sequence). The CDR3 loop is CASSSGTGRNTIYF. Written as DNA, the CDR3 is TGTGCCAGCAGTTCGGGGACAGGACGAAACACCATATATTTT.